The rows below give T cell receptor beta chains drawn from one sample of a study of spatial heterogeneity in lung cancer. TCRdb re-analysed the 5' RACE reads in MiXCR, keeping a single row per CDR3 protein. The sample shows a few thousand distinct CDR3 sequences, about a tenth of them seen only once. Specimen: lung tumor tissue, collected at surgery. Every receptor here comes from a female donor with early-stage non-small cell lung cancer. The CDR3 runs from the conserved cysteine through the conserved F or W. The order of the fields is D gene, V gene, clone size, J gene, CDR3 DNA, CDR3 protein. The D gene is left open where the match is weak. Rows may omit the clone size; those that give it use once, few, many or a size class.

D: NA; V: TRBV5-1; size: few; J: TRBJ2-5; DNA: TGCGCCAGCAGCCCTGGACAGAGCCAAGAGACCCAGTACTTC; CDR3: CASSPGQSQETQYF
D: NA; V: TRBV20-1; size: few; J: TRBJ2-1; DNA: TGCAGTGCTAGTTCCCGCGTCTACGGTAGGGGGGGGCTTCCGGGTGAGCAGTTCTTC; CDR3: CSASSRVYGRGGLPGEQFF
D: TRBD1; V: TRBV12-3/TRBV12-4; size: few; J: TRBJ1-3; DNA: TGTGCCAGCAGGATGACAGGGGGCCAGAGAGGAAACACCATATATTTT; CDR3: CASRMTGGQRGNTIYF
D: NA; V: TRBV7-9; size: few; J: TRBJ2-7; DNA: TGTGCCAGCAGCTTAGCGCAGGGGCCCTACGAGCAGTACTTC; CDR3: CASSLAQGPYEQYF
D: TRBD1; V: TRBV6-5; size: NA; J: TRBJ1-2; DNA: TGTGCCAGCAGTGCCGATTACGAGGGGGCGACAGGCTACACCTTC; CDR3: CASSADYEGATGYTF
D: TRBD1; V: TRBV7-9; size: NA; J: TRBJ2-5; DNA: TGTGCCAGCAGCTCGGGACAGACTTCCCAAGAGACCCAGTACTTC; CDR3: CASSSGQTSQETQYF
D: NA; V: TRBV20-1; size: medium-sized; J: TRBJ2-6; DNA: TGCAGTGTCCCTTCTGGGGCCAACGTCCTGACTTTC; CDR3: CSVPSGANVLTF
D: NA; V: TRBV11-2; size: medium-sized; J: TRBJ2-3; DNA: TGTGCCAGCAGCTTAGTGGCGGGGAGCATCACAGATACGCAGTATTTT; CDR3: CASSLVAGSITDTQYF
D: NA; V: TRBV5-5; size: medium-sized; J: TRBJ2-7; DNA: TGTGCCAGCAGCTTGTGGGCCACAGGGATCCCCTACGAGCAGTACTTC; CDR3: CASSLWATGIPYEQYF
D: NA; V: TRBV28; size: few; J: TRBJ1-2; DNA: TGTGCCAGCAGTTCCTACAGGGAGGTGGTCGATGGCTACACCTTC; CDR3: CASSSYREVVDGYTF
D: NA; V: TRBV12-3/TRBV12-4; size: few; J: TRBJ1-3; DNA: TGTGCCAGCAGTCCTCCCCGAGGGGGGGTTGGAAACACCATATATTTT; CDR3: CASSPPRGGVGNTIYF
D: NA; V: TRBV5-1; size: NA; J: TRBJ2-2; DNA: TGCGCCAGCAGCTTGGTGACGGGACACCTAACGGTCGGGGAGCTGTTTTTT; CDR3: CASSLVTGHLTVGELFF
D: NA; V: TRBV7-2; size: NA; J: TRBJ1-5; DNA: TGTGCCAGCAGCCGGGACGGCCGACTCAATCAGCCCCAGCATTTT; CDR3: CASSRDGRLNQPQHF
D: NA; V: TRBV7-8; size: NA; J: TRBJ2-3; DNA: TGTGCCAGCAGCTTATGGGGGGCGGCCAACACAGATACGCAGTATTTT; CDR3: CASSLWGAANTDTQYF
D: NA; V: TRBV7-9; size: medium-sized; J: TRBJ2-5; DNA: TGTGCCAGCAGCAGAGGACTGCAAGAGACCCAGTACTTC; CDR3: CASSRGLQETQYF
D: NA; V: TRBV3-1; size: medium-sized; J: TRBJ2-1; DNA: TGTGCCAGCAAGGGGGGCGACTCCTACAATGAGCAGTTCTTC; CDR3: CASKGGDSYNEQFF
D: TRBD1; V: TRBV3-1; size: few; J: TRBJ1-2; DNA: TGTGCCAGCAGCTCCCCCCGGTTAGGGGGCGCGAGCTATGGCTACACCTTC; CDR3: CASSSPRLGGASYGYTF
D: NA; V: TRBV27; size: medium-sized; J: TRBJ1-4; DNA: TGTGCCAGCAGTGGGGTTGCAACTAATGAAAAACTGTTTTTT; CDR3: CASSGVATNEKLFF
D: NA; V: TRBV5-6; size: medium-sized; J: TRBJ2-3; DNA: TGTGCCAGCAGCTCTGAACCAGGCACAGATACGCAGTATTTT; CDR3: CASSSEPGTDTQYF
D: NA; V: TRBV27; size: medium-sized; J: TRBJ1-6; DNA: TGTGCCAGCAGTGCCGGACAGCTAAATTCACCCCTCCACTTT; CDR3: CASSAGQLNSPLHF
D: NA; V: TRBV28; size: NA; J: TRBJ2-1; DNA: TGTGCCAGCACGAACGGCGGAAATCCCTACAATGAGCAGTTCTTC; CDR3: CASTNGGNPYNEQFF
D: NA; V: TRBV6-5; size: medium-sized; J: TRBJ2-7; DNA: TGTGCCAGCAGTTACGGGCAGAACTCCTACGAGCAGTACTTC; CDR3: CASSYGQNSYEQYF
D: TRBD2; V: TRBV3-1; size: once; J: TRBJ2-5; DNA: TGTGCCAGCAGCCCCAGCGGGGGGGCCGTGGAGACCCAGTACTTC; CDR3: CASSPSGGAVETQYF
D: TRBD2; V: TRBV15; size: medium-sized; J: TRBJ2-5; DNA: TGTGCCACCAGCCCCTGGGGGGGGGAGACCCAGTACTTC; CDR3: CATSPWGGETQYF
D: NA; V: TRBV4-2; size: medium-sized; J: TRBJ2-3; DNA: TGTGCCAGCAGCCAAGGTCCGGCGGGGAGGAGCACAGATACGCAGTATTTT; CDR3: CASSQGPAGRSTDTQYF
D: NA; V: TRBV7-2; size: NA; J: TRBJ2-1; DNA: TGTGCCAGCAGCGCGGAACGGAATGAGCAGTTCTTC; CDR3: CASSAERNEQFF
D: TRBD1; V: TRBV28; size: medium-sized; J: TRBJ1-1; DNA: TGTGCCAGCAGTTTTGTCCTCGGGACAGATAACACTGAAGCTTTCTTT; CDR3: CASSFVLGTDNTEAFF
D: TRBD1; V: TRBV20-1; size: medium-sized; J: TRBJ2-3; DNA: TGCAGTGCTACCGCCGGGACAGGGGGCTTCTACGGCACAGATACGCAGTATTTT; CDR3: CSATAGTGGFYGTDTQYF
D: TRBD2; V: TRBV27; size: medium-sized; J: TRBJ2-1; DNA: TGTGCCAGCAGTTCTAATCTCGGACTAGCGGGGGGCAATGAGCAGTTCTTC; CDR3: CASSSNLGLAGGNEQFF
D: NA; V: TRBV2; size: few; J: TRBJ2-7; DNA: TGTGCCAGCAGTGAAGAGGAGTTCTACGAGCAGTACTTC; CDR3: CASSEEEFYEQYF
D: TRBD2; V: TRBV7-6; size: medium-sized; J: TRBJ2-2; DNA: TGTGCCAGCAGCCGTTGGCGGGGGGGCGACACCGGGGAGCTGTTTTTT; CDR3: CASSRWRGGDTGELFF
D: TRBD1; V: TRBV20-1; size: NA; J: TRBJ1-6; DNA: TGCAGTGCTAGAAGGGGCGGGACAGGGGCCCGCGCAATGGGTTCACCCCTCCACTTT; CDR3: CSARRGGTGARAMGSPLHF
D: TRBD2; V: TRBV20-1; size: medium-sized; J: TRBJ2-3; DNA: TGCAGTGCTAGACCCCCAAGGGCGACTAGCGGGGGCACAGATACGCAGTATTTT; CDR3: CSARPPRATSGGTDTQYF
D: TRBD2; V: TRBV7-6; size: NA; J: TRBJ2-1; DNA: TGTGCCAGCAGCTTAGGGGAGGGTTGGGGATACAATGAGCAGTTCTTC; CDR3: CASSLGEGWGYNEQFF
D: TRBD1; V: TRBV28; size: medium-sized; J: TRBJ2-7; DNA: TGTGCCAGCAGTTTAATAGGGGGCGGGTACGAGCAGTACTTC; CDR3: CASSLIGGGYEQYF
D: NA; V: TRBV9; size: medium-sized; J: TRBJ2-7; DNA: TGTGCCAGCAGCGCCCACAGGGAAGGCGAGCAGTACTTC; CDR3: CASSAHREGEQYF
D: TRBD1; V: TRBV25-1; size: medium-sized; J: TRBJ1-6; DNA: TGTGCCAGCAGTGATCCCAGGGGGAATGGGTCACCCCTCCACTTT; CDR3: CASSDPRGNGSPLHF